This TCR beta chain was obtained from a study of CD8+ T cells in alopecia areata. On the study more broadly: Those treated were given oral tofacitinib at 5 to 10 mg twice daily. Whole-study results and caveats: Lesional scalp displayed greater clonality than normal scalp, most notably in alopecia totalis/universalis. Sequenced scalp T cells also include alphabeta T cells resident in normal skin.

Germline lookup yields CDR1 SQVTM and CDR2 ANQGSEA. The CDR3 extends over 13 amino acids. J was trimmed by 4 bases and V by 6 bases; bases with no gene match: 6. cDNA serving as the sequencing template came from extracted, reverse transcribed RNA. Libraries were prepared by immunoSEQ multiplex PCR; TCRdb keeps only in-frame clonotypes and omits some of them. The profile shows 150,000 or so clones, around 86% of them singletons. Patients with alopecia areata provided lesional scalp punch biopsies as well as peripheral blood. This clone was counted a few times. Its antigen is unknown. Sequencing was performed on CD8+ T cells sorted from blood, taken at week 0. J is TRBJ2-7 and V is TRBV29-1; 10 nucleotides line up with TRBD1. The sequence came from a human donor with alopecia areata. This chain's CDR3 is CSVSDRGRYEQYF. In DNA, the CDR3 is TGCAGCGTCTCAGACAGGGGGCGTTACGAGCAGTACTTC.